These T cell receptor beta chains were read from a single sample in a study of spatial heterogeneity in lung cancer. From the 5' RACE reads, TCRdb called clonotypes with MiXCR, one entry per CDR3 protein. The table has approximately 8,500 distinct CDR3 sequences, over 5% seen once. Sample: lung tumor tissue, taken at surgery. These receptors all come from a male donor with early-stage non-small cell lung cancer. Both conserved end residues are part of each CDR3. Fields, in order: CDR3 DNA, CDR3 protein, V gene, clone size, D gene, J gene. D genes are given only for firm matches. Clone size is not always given. Where it is, it says once, few, many or a class for expanded clones.

CDR3nt: TGTGCCAGCAGCTTAGAGGCTAGTCTAACTATCCATGAGCAGTTCTTC; CDR3aa: CASSLEASLTIHEQFF; v_gene: TRBV7-8; abundance: many; d_gene: -; j_gene: TRBJ2-1
CDR3nt: TGTGCCAGCAGCTCGAACAGGGGGGGAAACATTCAGTACTTC; CDR3aa: CASSSNRGGNIQYF; v_gene: TRBV7-8; abundance: large; d_gene: -; j_gene: TRBJ2-4
CDR3nt: TGTGCCAGCTCATCAACAGGGTCCAATGAGCAGTTCTTC; CDR3aa: CASSSTGSNEQFF; v_gene: TRBV18; abundance: many; d_gene: -; j_gene: TRBJ2-1
CDR3nt: TGCAGTGCTAGAGAAGATACGCAGTATTTT; CDR3aa: CSAREDTQYF; v_gene: TRBV20-1; abundance: -; d_gene: -; j_gene: TRBJ2-3
CDR3nt: TGTGCCAGCAGTTTTGGTTTTTCTGGGAATGAGCAGTTCTTC; CDR3aa: CASSFGFSGNEQFF; v_gene: TRBV28; abundance: few; d_gene: -; j_gene: TRBJ2-1
CDR3nt: TGTGCCAGCAGTCCGGACAGGCCGAGAAACGGGGAGCTGTTTTTT; CDR3aa: CASSPDRPRNGELFF; v_gene: TRBV12-3/TRBV12-4; abundance: few; d_gene: TRBD1; j_gene: TRBJ2-2
CDR3nt: TGCAGTGCTAGGGGCGGTCAGGATTCACCCCTCCACTTT; CDR3aa: CSARGGQDSPLHF; v_gene: TRBV20-1; abundance: many; d_gene: -; j_gene: TRBJ1-6
CDR3nt: TGTGCCAGCAGTTATTCACAGGGGGTCAATCAGCCCCAGCATTTT; CDR3aa: CASSYSQGVNQPQHF; v_gene: TRBV27; abundance: many; d_gene: TRBD1; j_gene: TRBJ1-5
CDR3nt: TGTGCCAGCAGCCGCAGGGGGTACAGCAATCAGCCCCAGCATTTT; CDR3aa: CASSRRGYSNQPQHF; v_gene: TRBV6-5; abundance: many; d_gene: TRBD1; j_gene: TRBJ1-5
CDR3nt: TGCGCCAGCAGGACAAGGGGGATCTACACTGAAGCTTTCTTT; CDR3aa: CASRTRGIYTEAFF; v_gene: TRBV10-2; abundance: few; d_gene: -; j_gene: TRBJ1-1
CDR3nt: TGTGCCAGCAGAGACAGGGGGGGTGATGAAAAACTGTTTTTT; CDR3aa: CASRDRGGDEKLFF; v_gene: TRBV28; abundance: few; d_gene: TRBD1; j_gene: TRBJ1-4
CDR3nt: TGCGCCAGCGGCCGGGACCTCGCCTACGAGCAGTACTTC; CDR3aa: CASGRDLAYEQYF; v_gene: TRBV4-3; abundance: medium-sized; d_gene: -; j_gene: TRBJ2-7
CDR3nt: TGTGCCAGCAGTTACCTCGGGAGCACCGGGGAGCTGTTTTTT; CDR3aa: CASSYLGSTGELFF; v_gene: TRBV6-5; abundance: many; d_gene: -; j_gene: TRBJ2-2
CDR3nt: TGTGCCAGCAGTTCGATCGGTACAGGGGGCATTTATAGCAATCAGCCCCAGCATTTT; CDR3aa: CASSSIGTGGIYSNQPQHF; v_gene: TRBV28; abundance: many; d_gene: TRBD1; j_gene: TRBJ1-5
CDR3nt: TGCGCCAGCAGCTTGGGCCCTAGCGCGGGCGCCGGGGAGCTGTTTTTT; CDR3aa: CASSLGPSAGAGELFF; v_gene: TRBV5-1; abundance: many; d_gene: -; j_gene: TRBJ2-2
CDR3nt: TGTGCCAGCAGTTTCCGGGGGCGAAACACCGGGGAGCTGTTTTTT; CDR3aa: CASSFRGRNTGELFF; v_gene: TRBV12-3/TRBV12-4; abundance: many; d_gene: -; j_gene: TRBJ2-2
CDR3nt: TGCAGCGCTTTCTCCGCCGGGACCACAGATACGCAGTATTTT; CDR3aa: CSAFSAGTTDTQYF; v_gene: TRBV29-1; abundance: many; d_gene: -; j_gene: TRBJ2-3
CDR3nt: TGTGCCAGCTCACCAAGGCCGGACGAGCAGTACTTC; CDR3aa: CASSPRPDEQYF; v_gene: TRBV18; abundance: many; d_gene: -; j_gene: TRBJ2-7
CDR3nt: TGCGCCAGCAGCTTGGATCGACCGGGAGAAAAACTGTTTTTT; CDR3aa: CASSLDRPGEKLFF; v_gene: TRBV5-1; abundance: many; d_gene: -; j_gene: TRBJ1-4
CDR3nt: TGCGCCAGCACACTAGCGGGGGGGCCCGGGAATGAGCAGTTCTTC; CDR3aa: CASTLAGGPGNEQFF; v_gene: TRBV10-2; abundance: -; d_gene: TRBD2; j_gene: TRBJ2-1
CDR3nt: TGCGCCAGCAGCCCAGCGGGCGTAGGACGGCACACAGATACGCAGTATTTT; CDR3aa: CASSPAGVGRHTDTQYF; v_gene: TRBV5-1; abundance: many; d_gene: -; j_gene: TRBJ2-3
CDR3nt: TGTGCCAGCAGCTACGGGACTAGCGGGAGGGCCTATGATACGCAGTATTTT; CDR3aa: CASSYGTSGRAYDTQYF; v_gene: TRBV7-9; abundance: many; d_gene: TRBD2; j_gene: TRBJ2-3
CDR3nt: TGCAGTGCTAGAGATCCTAGCGGGAGTCTGAATGAGCAGTTCTTC; CDR3aa: CSARDPSGSLNEQFF; v_gene: TRBV20-1; abundance: many; d_gene: TRBD2; j_gene: TRBJ2-1
CDR3nt: TGTGCCACCAACCGGGGACAGAGTAGTGAAAAACTGTTTTTT; CDR3aa: CATNRGQSSEKLFF; v_gene: TRBV15; abundance: medium-sized; d_gene: TRBD1; j_gene: TRBJ1-4
CDR3nt: TGTGCCAGCTCACTCGAAGACACTGAAGCTTTCTTT; CDR3aa: CASSLEDTEAFF; v_gene: TRBV18; abundance: few; d_gene: -; j_gene: TRBJ1-1
CDR3nt: TGTGCCAGCAGTAAGGGGAGGCCCGGGGAGCTGTTTTTT; CDR3aa: CASSKGRPGELFF; v_gene: TRBV6-6; abundance: -; d_gene: -; j_gene: TRBJ2-2
CDR3nt: TGCGCCAGCAGCCGAGGAGGGGGGGAGGACCTTTCCAATGAGCAGTTCTTC; CDR3aa: CASSRGGGEDLSNEQFF; v_gene: TRBV4-3; abundance: medium-sized; d_gene: -; j_gene: TRBJ2-1
CDR3nt: TGTGCCAGCAGTGGGGAACACTCCTACGAGCAGTACTTC; CDR3aa: CASSGEHSYEQYF; v_gene: TRBV2; abundance: -; d_gene: -; j_gene: TRBJ2-7
CDR3nt: TGTGCCAGCAGCCCCAGGTCCCACGAGCAGTACTTC; CDR3aa: CASSPRSHEQYF; v_gene: TRBV7-2; abundance: -; d_gene: -; j_gene: TRBJ2-7
CDR3nt: TGTGCCAGCAGTTACGGGACTAGCGTAGAGCAGTTCTTC; CDR3aa: CASSYGTSVEQFF; v_gene: TRBV6-6; abundance: -; d_gene: TRBD2; j_gene: TRBJ2-1
CDR3nt: TGTGCCAGCAGCTTAGTTGCGGGAGTGTTGGATGAGCAGTTCTTC; CDR3aa: CASSLVAGVLDEQFF; v_gene: TRBV11-2; abundance: medium-sized; d_gene: TRBD2; j_gene: TRBJ2-1
CDR3nt: TGTGCCAGCTCCCCCGACAGGGAGCGCTATGGCTACACCTTC; CDR3aa: CASSPDRERYGYTF; v_gene: TRBV18; abundance: many; d_gene: TRBD1; j_gene: TRBJ1-2
CDR3nt: TGTGCCAGCAGCCAAAATGGCTACACCTTC; CDR3aa: CASSQNGYTF; v_gene: TRBV14; abundance: -; d_gene: -; j_gene: TRBJ1-2
CDR3nt: TGTGCCAGCAGCTTCCCAACCAACTACGAGCAGTACTTC; CDR3aa: CASSFPTNYEQYF; v_gene: TRBV5-4; abundance: -; d_gene: -; j_gene: TRBJ2-7
CDR3nt: TGTGCCAGCGGTGGGCAGGGGGCTCACTATAATTCACCCCTCCACTTT; CDR3aa: CASGGQGAHYNSPLHF; v_gene: TRBV7-2; abundance: -; d_gene: TRBD1; j_gene: TRBJ1-6
CDR3nt: TGTGCCAGCAGCAGACCGGGACAGGGGGCGCGGGGGGAGCTGTTTTTT; CDR3aa: CASSRPGQGARGELFF; v_gene: TRBV12-3/TRBV12-4; abundance: many; d_gene: TRBD1; j_gene: TRBJ2-2
CDR3nt: TGTGCCAGCATTCAGGTTCGGGGCGGCTCGGCTTTCTTT; CDR3aa: CASIQVRGGSAFF; v_gene: TRBV2; abundance: medium-sized; d_gene: -; j_gene: TRBJ1-1
CDR3nt: TGTGCCTGCCAGGGGTCTGGGGCCAACGTCCTGACTTTC; CDR3aa: CACQGSGANVLTF; v_gene: TRBV7-8; abundance: medium-sized; d_gene: -; j_gene: TRBJ2-6
CDR3nt: TGTGCCAGCAGCCCTACAGGGGCTGGGGATCAGCCCCAGCATTTT; CDR3aa: CASSPTGAGDQPQHF; v_gene: TRBV7-9; abundance: many; d_gene: TRBD1; j_gene: TRBJ1-5
CDR3nt: TGTGCCAGCAGTTACCCCGAAGGTGAGCAGTTCTTC; CDR3aa: CASSYPEGEQFF; v_gene: TRBV6-6; abundance: -; d_gene: -; j_gene: TRBJ2-1